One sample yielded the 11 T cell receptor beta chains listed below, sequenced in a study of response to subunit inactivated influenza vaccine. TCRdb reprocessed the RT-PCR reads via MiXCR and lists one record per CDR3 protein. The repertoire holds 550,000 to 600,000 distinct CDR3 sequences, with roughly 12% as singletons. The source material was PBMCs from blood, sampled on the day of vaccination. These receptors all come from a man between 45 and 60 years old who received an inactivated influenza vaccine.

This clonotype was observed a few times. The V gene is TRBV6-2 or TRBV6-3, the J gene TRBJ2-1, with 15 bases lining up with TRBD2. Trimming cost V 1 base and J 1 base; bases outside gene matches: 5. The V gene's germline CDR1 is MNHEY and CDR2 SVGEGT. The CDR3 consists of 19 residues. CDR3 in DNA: TGTGCCAGCAGTTACTACGGACTAGCGGGGGGGCTATCCTACAATGAGCAGTTCTTC. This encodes CASSYYGLAGGLSYNEQFF.

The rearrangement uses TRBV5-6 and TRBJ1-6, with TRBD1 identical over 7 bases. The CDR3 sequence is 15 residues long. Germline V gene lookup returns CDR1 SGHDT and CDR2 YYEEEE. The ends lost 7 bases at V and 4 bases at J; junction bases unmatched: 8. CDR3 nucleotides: TGTGCCAGCCTCGCGACAGGGACATATAATTCACCCCTCCACTTT. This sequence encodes CASLATGTYNSPLHF.

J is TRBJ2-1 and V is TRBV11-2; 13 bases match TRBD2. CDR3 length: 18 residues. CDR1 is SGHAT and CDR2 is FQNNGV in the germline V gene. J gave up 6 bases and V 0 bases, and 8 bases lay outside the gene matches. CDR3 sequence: CASSLEGTSGILFNEQFF. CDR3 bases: TGTGCCAGCAGCTTAGAGGGGACTAGCGGGATATTGTTCAATGAGCAGTTCTTC.

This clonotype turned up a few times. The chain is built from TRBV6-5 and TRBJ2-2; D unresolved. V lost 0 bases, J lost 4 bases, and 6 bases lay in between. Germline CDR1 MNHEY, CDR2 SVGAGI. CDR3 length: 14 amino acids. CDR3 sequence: CASSYSESTGELFF. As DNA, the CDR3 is TGTGCCAGCAGTTACTCGGAATCCACCGGGGAGCTGTTTTTT.

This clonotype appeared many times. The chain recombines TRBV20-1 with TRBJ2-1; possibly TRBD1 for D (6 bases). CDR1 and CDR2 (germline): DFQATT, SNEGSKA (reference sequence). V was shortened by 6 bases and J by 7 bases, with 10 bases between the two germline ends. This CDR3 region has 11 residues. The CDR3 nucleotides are TGCAGTGCATCGAGGGGGAATGAGCAGTTCTTC. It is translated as CSASRGNEQFF.

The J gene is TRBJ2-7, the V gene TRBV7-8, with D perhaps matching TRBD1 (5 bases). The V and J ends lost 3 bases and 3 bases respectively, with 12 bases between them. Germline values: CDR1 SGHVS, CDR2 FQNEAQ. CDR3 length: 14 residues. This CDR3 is CASSFLGVNYEQYF. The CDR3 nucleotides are TGTGCCAGCAGCTTCCTAGGGGTGAACTACGAGCAGTACTTC.

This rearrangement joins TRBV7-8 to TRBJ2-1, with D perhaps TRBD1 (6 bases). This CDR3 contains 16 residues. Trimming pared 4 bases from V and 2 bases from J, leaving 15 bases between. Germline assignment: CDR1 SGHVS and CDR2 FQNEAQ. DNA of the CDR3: TGTGCCAGCAGCTCGGTTGGGGGCCTACCCTACAATGAGCAGTTCTTC. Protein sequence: CASSSVGGLPYNEQFF.

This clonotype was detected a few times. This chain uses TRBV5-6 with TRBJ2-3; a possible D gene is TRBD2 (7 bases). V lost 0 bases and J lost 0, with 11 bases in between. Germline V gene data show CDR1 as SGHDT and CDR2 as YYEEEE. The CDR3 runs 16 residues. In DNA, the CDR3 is TGTGCCAGCAGCTTGGAAGGGGGGGGAAGCACAGATACGCAGTATTTT. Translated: CASSLEGGGSTDTQYF.

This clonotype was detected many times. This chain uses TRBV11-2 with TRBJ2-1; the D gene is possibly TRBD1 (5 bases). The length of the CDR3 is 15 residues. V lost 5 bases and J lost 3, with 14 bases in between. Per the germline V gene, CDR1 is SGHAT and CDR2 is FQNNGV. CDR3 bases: TGTGCCAGCAGCCCTCAATTGGACATCTACAATGAGCAGTTCTTC. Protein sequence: CASSPQLDIYNEQFF.

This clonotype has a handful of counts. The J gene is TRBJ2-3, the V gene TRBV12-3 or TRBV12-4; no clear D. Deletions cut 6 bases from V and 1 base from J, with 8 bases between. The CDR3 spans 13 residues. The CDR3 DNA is TGTGCCAGCAGGCTACTGGGCACAGATACGCAGTATTTT. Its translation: CASRLLGTDTQYF.

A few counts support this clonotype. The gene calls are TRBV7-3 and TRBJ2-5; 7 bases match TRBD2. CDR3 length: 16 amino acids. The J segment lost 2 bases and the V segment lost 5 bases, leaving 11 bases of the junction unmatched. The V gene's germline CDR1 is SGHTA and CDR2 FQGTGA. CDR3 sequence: CASSVRGGSLQETQYF. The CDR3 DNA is TGTGCCAGCAGCGTCCGCGGCGGGAGTCTGCAAGAGACCCAGTACTTC.